The sequence of this T cell receptor (beta chain) was determined in a study of blood T cell repertoires in COVID-19. Study-level information: Samples representing acute and convalescent COVID-19 were sourced from the United States, Italy and Spain.

CDR3 length equals 14 residues. The V gene end was trimmed by 1 base and the J gene end by 8 bases; junction bases not matched to a gene: 5. Germline CDR1 reads SGHTA; CDR2 reads FQGNSA. Authors' processing steps: Quantification of nucleated cells was approximated via reference gene primer amplification. Repertoires were generated with immunoSEQ multiplex PCR, while TCRdb's copy carries only in-frame clones and drops some. V and J calls and clone size are as listed in that table; D and trimming were resolved from the DNA. Of over 70,000 clones listed, 80% to 90% are singletons. The receptor was isolated from a human donor in a cohort sampled during active COVID-19. V gene TRBV7-2 combines with J gene TRBJ2-5; 9 bases fit TRBD2. Sequencing was carried out using peripheral blood. CDR3 residues: CASSLGSGGATQYF. CDR3 nucleotides: TGTGCCAGCAGCTTAGGTAGCGGGGGAGCCACCCAGTACTTC. Full variable domain (missing parts from reference TRBV7-2 and TRBJ2-5): GAGVSQSPSNKVTEKGKDVELRCDPISGHTALYWYRQSLGQGLEFLIYFQGNSAPDKSGLPSDRFSAERTGGSVSTLTIQRTQQEDSAVYLCASSLGSGGATQYFGPGTRLLVL.